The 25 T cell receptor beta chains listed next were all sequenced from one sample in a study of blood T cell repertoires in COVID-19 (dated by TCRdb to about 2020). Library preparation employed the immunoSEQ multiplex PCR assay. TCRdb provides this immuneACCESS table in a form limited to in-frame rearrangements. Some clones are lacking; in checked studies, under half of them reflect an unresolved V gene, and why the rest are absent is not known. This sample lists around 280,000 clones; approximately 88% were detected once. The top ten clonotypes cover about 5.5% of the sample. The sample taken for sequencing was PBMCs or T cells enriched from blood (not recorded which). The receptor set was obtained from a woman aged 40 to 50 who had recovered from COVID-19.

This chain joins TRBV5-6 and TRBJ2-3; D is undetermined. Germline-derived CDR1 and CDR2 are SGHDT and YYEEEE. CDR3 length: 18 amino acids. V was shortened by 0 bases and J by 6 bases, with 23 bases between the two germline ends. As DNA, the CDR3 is TGTGCCAGCAGCTTGGGACTCGGGTCTCTACGTGGATTGGATACGCAGTATTTT. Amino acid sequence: CASSLGLGSLRGLDTQYF.

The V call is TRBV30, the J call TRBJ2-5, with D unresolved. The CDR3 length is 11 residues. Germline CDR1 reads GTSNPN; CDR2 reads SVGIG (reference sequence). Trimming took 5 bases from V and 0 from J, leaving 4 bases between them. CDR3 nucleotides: TGTGCCTGGTCGTACCAAGAGACCCAGTACTTC. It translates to CAWSYQETQYF.

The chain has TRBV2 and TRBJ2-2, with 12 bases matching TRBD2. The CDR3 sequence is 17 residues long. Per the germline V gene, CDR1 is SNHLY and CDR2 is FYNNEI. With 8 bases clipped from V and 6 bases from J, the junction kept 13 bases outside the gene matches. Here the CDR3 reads CASGDLLTSGRSGELFF. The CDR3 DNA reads TGTGCCAGCGGCGACCTACTGACTAGCGGGAGATCCGGGGAGCTGTTTTTT.

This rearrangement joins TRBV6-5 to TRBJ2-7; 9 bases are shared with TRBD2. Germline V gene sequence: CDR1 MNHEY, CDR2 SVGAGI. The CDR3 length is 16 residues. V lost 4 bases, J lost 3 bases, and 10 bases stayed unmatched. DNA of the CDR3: TGTGCCAGCAGTTCTAACAGGGATAGCGGGGGCTACGAGCAGTACTTC. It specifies CASSSNRDSGGYEQYF.

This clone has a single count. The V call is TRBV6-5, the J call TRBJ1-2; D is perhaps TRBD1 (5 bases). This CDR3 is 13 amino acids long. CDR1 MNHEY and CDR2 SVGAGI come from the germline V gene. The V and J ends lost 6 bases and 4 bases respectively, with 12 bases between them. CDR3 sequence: CASRAGYLYGYTF. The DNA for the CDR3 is TGTGCCAGCAGGGCAGGGTACCTCTATGGCTACACCTTC.

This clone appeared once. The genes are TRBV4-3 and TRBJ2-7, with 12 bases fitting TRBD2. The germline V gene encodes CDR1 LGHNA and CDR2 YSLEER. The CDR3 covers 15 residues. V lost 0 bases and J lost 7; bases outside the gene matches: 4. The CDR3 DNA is TGCGCCAGCAGCCAAGAACTAGCGGGAGGATGGGAGCAGTACTTC. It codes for CASSQELAGGWEQYF.

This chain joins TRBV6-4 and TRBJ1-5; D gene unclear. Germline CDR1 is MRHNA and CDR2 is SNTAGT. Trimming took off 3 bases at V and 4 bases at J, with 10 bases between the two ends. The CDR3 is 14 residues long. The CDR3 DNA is TGTGCCAGCAGTGATAGGAGTGGAAATCAGCCCCAGCATTTT. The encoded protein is CASSDRSGNQPQHF.

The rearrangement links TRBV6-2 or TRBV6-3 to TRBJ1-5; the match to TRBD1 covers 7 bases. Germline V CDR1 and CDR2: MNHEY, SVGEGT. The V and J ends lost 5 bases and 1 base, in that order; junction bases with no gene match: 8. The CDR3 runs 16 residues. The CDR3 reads CASSHKTGLSNQPQHF. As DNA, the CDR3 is TGTGCCAGCAGTCACAAGACAGGGCTGAGCAATCAGCCCCAGCATTTT.

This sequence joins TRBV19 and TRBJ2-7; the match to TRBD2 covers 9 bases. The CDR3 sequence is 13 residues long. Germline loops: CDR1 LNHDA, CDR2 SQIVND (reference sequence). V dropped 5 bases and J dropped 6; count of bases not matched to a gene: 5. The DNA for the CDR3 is TGTGCCAGTAGTTTAGCGGGAGTAACCGAGCAGTACTTC. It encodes CASSLAGVTEQYF.

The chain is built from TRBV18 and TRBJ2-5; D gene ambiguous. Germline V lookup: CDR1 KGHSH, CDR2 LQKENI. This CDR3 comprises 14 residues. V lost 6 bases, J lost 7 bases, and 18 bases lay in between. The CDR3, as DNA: TGTGCCAGCTCCTCCGACTCGGTGCTGGGGACCCAGTACTTC. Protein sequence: CASSSDSVLGTQYF.

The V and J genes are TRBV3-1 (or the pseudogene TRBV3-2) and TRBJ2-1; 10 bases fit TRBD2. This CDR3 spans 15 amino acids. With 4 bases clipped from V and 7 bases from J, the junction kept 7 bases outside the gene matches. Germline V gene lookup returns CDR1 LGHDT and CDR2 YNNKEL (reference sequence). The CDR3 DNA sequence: TGTGCCAGCAGCCGTAGCGGGAGGTCGGCGAATGAGCAGTTCTTC. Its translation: CASSRSGRSANEQFF.

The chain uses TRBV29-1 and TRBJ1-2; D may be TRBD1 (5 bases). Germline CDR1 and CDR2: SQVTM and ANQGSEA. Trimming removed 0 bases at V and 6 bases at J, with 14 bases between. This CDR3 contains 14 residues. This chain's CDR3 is CSVEDPGTDDGYTF. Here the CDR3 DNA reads TGCAGCGTTGAAGATCCCGGGACTGACGATGGCTACACCTTC.

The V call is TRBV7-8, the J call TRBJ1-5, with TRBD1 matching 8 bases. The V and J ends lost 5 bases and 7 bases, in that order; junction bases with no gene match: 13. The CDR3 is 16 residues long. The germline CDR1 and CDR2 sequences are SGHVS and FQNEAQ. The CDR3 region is CASSKGTGPMGQPQHF. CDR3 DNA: TGTGCCAGCAGCAAAGGGACAGGTCCAATGGGCCAGCCCCAGCATTTT.

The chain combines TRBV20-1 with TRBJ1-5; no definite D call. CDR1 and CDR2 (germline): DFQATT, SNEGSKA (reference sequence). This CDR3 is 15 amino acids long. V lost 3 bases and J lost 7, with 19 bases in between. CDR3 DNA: TGCAGTGCTAGTCACACGACCGGGGTCGGACAGCCCCAGCATTTT. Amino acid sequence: CSASHTTGVGQPQHF.

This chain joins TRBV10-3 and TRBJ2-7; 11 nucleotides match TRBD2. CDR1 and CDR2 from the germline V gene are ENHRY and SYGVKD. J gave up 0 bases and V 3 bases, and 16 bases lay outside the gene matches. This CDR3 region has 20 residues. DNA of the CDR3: TGTGCCATCAGTGAATTCAAGACCGGGACTAGCGGACCAATCTCCTACGAGCAGTACTTC. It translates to CAISEFKTGTSGPISYEQYF.

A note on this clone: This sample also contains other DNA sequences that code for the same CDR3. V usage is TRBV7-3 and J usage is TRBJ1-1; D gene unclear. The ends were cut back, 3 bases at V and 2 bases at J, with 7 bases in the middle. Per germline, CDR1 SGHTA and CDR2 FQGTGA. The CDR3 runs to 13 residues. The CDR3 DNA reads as TGTGCCAGCAGCTTCGGCGGTAACACTGAAGCTTTCTTT. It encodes CASSFGGNTEAFF.

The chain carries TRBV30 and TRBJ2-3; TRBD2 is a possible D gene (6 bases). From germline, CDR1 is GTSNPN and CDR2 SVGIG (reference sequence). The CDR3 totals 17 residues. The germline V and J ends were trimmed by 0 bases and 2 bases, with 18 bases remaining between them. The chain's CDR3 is CAWSVGTSDYFTDTQYF. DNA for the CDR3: TGTGCCTGGAGTGTAGGCACCTCGGACTACTTCACAGATACGCAGTATTTT.

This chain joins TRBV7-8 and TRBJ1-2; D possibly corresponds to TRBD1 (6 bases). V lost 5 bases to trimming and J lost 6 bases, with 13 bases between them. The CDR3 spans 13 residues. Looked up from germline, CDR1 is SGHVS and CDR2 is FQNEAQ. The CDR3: CASSPRGAHGYTF. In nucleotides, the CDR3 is TGTGCCAGCAGCCCCCGGGGGGCGCATGGCTACACCTTC.

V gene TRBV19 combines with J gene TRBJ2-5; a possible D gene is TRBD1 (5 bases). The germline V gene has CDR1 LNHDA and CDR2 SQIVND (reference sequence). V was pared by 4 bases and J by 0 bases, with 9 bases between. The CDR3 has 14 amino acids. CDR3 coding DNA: TGTGCCAGTAGTAGACAGAGCTACCAAGAGACCCAGTACTTC. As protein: CASSRQSYQETQYF.

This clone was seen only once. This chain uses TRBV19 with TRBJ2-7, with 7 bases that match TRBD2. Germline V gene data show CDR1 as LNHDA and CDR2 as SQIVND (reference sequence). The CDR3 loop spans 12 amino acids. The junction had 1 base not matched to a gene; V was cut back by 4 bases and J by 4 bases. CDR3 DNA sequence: TGTGCCAGTAGTAACGGGAGGTACGAGCAGTACTTC. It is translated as CASSNGRYEQYF.

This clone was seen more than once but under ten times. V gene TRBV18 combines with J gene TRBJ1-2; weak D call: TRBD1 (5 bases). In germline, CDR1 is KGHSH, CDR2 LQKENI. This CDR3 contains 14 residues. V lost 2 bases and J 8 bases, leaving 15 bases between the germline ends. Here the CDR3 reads CASSPGQGLWGYTF. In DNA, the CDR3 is TGTGCCAGCTCACCAGGGCAGGGCCTCTGGGGCTACACCTTC.

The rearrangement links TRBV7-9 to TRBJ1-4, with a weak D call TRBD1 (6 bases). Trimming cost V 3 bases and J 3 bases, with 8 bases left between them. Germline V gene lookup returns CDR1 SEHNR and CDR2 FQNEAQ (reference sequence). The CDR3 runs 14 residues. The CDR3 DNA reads TGTGCCAGCAGCTTCGGACAGTCTAATGAAAAACTGTTTTTT. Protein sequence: CASSFGQSNEKLFF.

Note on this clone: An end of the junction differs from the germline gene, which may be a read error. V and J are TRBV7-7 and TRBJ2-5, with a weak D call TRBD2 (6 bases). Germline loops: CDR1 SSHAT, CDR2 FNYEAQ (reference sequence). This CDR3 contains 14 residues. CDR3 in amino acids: CASSAGRGQETQYF. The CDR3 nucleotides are TGTGCTAGCAGCGCGGGACGCGGGCAAGAGACCCAGTACTTC.

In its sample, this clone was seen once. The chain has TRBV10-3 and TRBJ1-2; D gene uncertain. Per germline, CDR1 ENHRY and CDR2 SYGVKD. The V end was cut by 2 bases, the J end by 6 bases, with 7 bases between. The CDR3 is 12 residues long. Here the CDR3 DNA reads TGTGCCATCAGTGAGCCGAGGGATGGCTACACCTTC. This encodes CAISEPRDGYTF.

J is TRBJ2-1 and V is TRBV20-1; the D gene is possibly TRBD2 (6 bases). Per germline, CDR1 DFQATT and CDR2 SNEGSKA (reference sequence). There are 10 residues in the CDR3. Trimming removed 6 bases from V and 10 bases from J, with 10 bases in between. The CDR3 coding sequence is TGCAGTGCCTCCGCGGGGGAGCAGTTCTTC. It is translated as CSASAGEQFF.